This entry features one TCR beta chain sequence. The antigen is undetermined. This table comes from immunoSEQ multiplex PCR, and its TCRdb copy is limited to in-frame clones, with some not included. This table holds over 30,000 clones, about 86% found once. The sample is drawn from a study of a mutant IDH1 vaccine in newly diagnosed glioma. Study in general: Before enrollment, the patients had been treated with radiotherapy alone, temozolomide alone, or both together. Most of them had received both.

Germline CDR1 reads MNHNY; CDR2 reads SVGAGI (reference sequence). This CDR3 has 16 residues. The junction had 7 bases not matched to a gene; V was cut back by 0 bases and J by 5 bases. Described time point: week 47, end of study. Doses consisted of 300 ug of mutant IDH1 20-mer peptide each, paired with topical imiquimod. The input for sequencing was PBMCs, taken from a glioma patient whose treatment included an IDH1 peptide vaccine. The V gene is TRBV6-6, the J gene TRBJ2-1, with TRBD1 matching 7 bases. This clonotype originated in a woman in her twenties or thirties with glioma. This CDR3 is CASSYSGQVGNNEQFF. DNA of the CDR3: TGTGCCAGCAGTTACTCAGGACAGGTGGGAAACAATGAGCAGTTCTTC.